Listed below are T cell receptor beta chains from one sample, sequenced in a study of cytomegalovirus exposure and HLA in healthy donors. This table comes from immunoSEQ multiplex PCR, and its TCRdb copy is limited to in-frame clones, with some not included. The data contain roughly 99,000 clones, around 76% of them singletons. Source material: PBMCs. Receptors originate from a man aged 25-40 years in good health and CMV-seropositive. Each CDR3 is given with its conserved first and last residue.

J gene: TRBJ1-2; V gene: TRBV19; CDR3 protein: CASRPGQANYGYTF
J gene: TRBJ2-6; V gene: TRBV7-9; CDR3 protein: CASSLISGANGLTF
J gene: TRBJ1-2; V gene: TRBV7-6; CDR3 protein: CASSPEQGSGYTF
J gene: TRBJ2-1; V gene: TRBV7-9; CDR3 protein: CASSPNTKGGALYNEQFF
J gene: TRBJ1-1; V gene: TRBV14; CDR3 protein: CASSQVGGTGEAFF
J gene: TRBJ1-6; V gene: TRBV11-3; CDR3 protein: CASSAGTESSYNSPLHF
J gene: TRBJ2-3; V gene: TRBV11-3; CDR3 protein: CASSLGGGGRDTQYF
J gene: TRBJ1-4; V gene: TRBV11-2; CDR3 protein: CASSPRREKLFF
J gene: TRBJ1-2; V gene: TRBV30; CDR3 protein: CAWSVADQFNYGYTF
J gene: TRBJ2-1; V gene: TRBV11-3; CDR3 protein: CASSLDPGFRGGPYNEQFF
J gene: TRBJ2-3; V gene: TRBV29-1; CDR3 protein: CSVERQGGDTQYF
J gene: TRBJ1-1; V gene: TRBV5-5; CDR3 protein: CASTSSLNTEAFF
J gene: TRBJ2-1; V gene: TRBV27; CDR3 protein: CAKNRDREQFF
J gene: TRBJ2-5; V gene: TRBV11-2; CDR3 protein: CASSTGLETQYF
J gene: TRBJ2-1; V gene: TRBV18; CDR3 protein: CASSPGSGVSYNEQFF
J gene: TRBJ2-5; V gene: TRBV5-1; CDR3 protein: CASRQGTVQETQYF
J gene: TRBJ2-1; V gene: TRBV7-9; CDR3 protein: CASSLAGRASYNEQFF
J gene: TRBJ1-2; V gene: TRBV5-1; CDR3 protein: CASSGSPFYGYTF
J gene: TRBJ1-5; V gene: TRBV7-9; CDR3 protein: CASSRYGTGVNQPQHF
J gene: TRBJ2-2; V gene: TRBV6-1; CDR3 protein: CATRRGGNTGELFF
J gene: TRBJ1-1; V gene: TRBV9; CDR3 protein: CASSETRDRGGTEAFF
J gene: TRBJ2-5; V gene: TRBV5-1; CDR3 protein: CASSLGSRETQYF
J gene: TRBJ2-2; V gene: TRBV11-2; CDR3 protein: CASSWDRGSSGELFF
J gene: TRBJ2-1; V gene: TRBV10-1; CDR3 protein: CASTGARRAGGNEQFF
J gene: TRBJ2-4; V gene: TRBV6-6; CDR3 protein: CASSYNRGGDSQYF
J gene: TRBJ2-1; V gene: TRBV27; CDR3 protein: CASSFGASPYNEQFF
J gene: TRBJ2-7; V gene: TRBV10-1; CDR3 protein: CASSDGFSYEQYF
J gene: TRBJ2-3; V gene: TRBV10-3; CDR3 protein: CAISEWRGQADTQYF
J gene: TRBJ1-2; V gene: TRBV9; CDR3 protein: CASSTRTGGYGYTF
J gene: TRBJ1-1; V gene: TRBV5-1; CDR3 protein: CASSPNGDSGAFF
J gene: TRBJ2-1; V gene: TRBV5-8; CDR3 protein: CASSSGLAGLYNEQFF
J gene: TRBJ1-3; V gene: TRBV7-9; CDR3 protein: CSSSLARTYSGNTIYF
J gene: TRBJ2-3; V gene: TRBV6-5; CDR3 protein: CASSVRGGLADTQYF
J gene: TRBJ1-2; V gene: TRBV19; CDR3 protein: CASSIDPRVTRGYTF
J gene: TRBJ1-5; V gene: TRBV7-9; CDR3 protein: CSSSLGGQANQPQHF
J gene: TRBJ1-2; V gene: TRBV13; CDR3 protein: CASSLVFGLYGYTF
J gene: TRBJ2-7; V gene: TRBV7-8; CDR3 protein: CASSLTGTLGVWEQYF
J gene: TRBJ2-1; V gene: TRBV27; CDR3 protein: CASSLQRGAYNEQFF
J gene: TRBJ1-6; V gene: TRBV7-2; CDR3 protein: CASSLTTGGPLHF
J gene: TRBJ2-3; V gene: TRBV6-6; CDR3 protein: CASSYLGGGGTQYF
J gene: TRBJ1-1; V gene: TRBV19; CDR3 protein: CASNTGREPNTEAFF
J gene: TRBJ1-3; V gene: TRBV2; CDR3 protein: CASSEEQVGLSGNTIYF
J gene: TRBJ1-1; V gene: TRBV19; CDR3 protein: CASNGGGGYLNTEAFF
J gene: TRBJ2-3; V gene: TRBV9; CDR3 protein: CASSGPGTTTDTQYF
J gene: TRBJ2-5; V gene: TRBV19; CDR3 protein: CASSPGFGETQYF
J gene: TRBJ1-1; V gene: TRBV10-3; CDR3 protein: CAIRGGQGGENTEAFF
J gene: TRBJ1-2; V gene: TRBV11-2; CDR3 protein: CASSITYRGIYGYTF
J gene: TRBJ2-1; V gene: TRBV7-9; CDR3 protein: CASSLGTGGPGEQFF
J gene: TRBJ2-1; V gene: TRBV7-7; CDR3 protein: CASSPDRVNEQFF
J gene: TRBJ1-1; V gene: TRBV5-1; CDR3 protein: CASSFDNTEAFF
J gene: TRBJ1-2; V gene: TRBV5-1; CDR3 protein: CASSLQGDGYTF
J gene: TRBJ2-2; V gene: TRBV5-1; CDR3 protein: CASGQGANTGELFF
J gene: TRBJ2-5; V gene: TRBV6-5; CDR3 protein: CASTITGTGTQYF
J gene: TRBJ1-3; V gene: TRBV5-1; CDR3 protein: CASSGGTGFGNTIYF
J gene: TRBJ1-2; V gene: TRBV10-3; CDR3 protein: CAISENGPYGYTF
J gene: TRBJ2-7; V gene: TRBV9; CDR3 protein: CASSPRTGYEQYF
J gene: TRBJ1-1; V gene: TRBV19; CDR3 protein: CASSIDGQINTEAFF
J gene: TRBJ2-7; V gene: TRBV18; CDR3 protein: CASSRSSGVSYEQYF
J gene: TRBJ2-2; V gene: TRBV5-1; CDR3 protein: CASSPTSGGNTGELFF
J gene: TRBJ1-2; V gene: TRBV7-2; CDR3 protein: CASSPRTGRVYGYTF